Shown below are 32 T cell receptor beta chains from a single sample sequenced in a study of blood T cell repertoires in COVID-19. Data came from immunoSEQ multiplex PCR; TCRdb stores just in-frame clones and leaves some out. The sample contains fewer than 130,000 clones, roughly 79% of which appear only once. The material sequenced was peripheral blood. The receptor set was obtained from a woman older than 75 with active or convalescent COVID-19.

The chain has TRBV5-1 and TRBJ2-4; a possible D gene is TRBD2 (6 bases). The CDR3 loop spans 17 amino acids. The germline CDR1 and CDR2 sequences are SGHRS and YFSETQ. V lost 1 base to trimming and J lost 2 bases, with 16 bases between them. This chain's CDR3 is CASSLYSGPSTKNIQYF. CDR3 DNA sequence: TGCGCCAGCAGCTTGTATAGCGGACCTAGCACCAAAAACATTCAGTACTTC.

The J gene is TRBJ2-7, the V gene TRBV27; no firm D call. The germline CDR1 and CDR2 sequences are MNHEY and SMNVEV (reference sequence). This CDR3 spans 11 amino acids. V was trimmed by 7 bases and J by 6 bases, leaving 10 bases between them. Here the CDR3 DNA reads TGTGCCAGCACCGGCTCAGGCGAGCAGTACTTC. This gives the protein CASTGSGEQYF.

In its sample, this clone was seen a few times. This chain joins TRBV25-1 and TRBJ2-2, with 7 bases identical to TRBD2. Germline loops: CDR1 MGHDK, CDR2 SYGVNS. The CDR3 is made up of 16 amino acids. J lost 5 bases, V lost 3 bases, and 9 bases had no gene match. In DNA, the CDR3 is TGTGCCAGCAGTGATAGAGAGCGGGGCCAGACCGGGGAGCTGTTTTTT. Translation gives CASSDRERGQTGELFF.

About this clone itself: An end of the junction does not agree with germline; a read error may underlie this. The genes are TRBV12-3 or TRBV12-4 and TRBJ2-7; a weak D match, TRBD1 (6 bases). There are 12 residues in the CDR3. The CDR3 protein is CASRKTGGSWCF. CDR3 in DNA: TGTGCCAGCAGAAAGACTGGGGGCAGTTGGTGCTTC.

CDR3 sequence: CASSRRAGGYPYNEQFF. CDR3 sequence (DNA): TGTGCCAGCAGTCGACGAGCAGGCGGGTACCCTTACAATGAGCAGTTCTTC. The V gene is TRBV7-2, the J gene TRBJ2-1, with D possibly being TRBD2 (5 bases). The CDR3 has 17 amino acids. The germline V gene has CDR1 SGHTA and CDR2 FQGNSA. V lost 6 bases and J lost 4, with 22 bases in between.

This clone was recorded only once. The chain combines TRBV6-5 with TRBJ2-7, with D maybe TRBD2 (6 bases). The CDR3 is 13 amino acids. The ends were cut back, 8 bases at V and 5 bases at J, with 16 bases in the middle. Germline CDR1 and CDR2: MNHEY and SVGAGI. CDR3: CASARLVFHEQYF. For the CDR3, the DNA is TGTGCCAGCGCTAGACTAGTTTTCCACGAGCAGTACTTC.

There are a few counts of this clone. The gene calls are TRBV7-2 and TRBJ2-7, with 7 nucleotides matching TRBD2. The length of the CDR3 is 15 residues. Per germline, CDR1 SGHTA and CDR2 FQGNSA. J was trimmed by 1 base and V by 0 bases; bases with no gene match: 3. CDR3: CASSLAGGVSYEQYF. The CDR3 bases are TGTGCCAGCAGCTTAGCGGGAGGGGTATCCTACGAGCAGTACTTC. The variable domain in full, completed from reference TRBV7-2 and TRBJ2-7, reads GAGVSQSPSNKVTEKGKDVELRCDPISGHTALYWYRQSLGQGLEFLIYFQGNSAPDKSGLPSDRFSAERTGGSVSTLTIQRTQQEDSAVYLCASSLAGGVSYEQYFGPGTRLTVT.

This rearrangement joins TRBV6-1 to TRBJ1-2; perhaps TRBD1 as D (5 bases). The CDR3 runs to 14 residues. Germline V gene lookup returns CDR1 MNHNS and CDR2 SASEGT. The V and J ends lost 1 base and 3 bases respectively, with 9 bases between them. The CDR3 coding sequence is TGTGCCAGCAGTGAAGGGCCCAGGGACTATGGCTACACCTTC. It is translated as CASSEGPRDYGYTF.

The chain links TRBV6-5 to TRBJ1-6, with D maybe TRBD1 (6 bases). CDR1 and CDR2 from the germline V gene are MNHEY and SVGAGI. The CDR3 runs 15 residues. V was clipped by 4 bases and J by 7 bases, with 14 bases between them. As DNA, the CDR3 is TGTGCCAGCAGTTCCTTTGCAGGGGAGAATTCACCCCTCCACTTT. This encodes CASSSFAGENSPLHF.

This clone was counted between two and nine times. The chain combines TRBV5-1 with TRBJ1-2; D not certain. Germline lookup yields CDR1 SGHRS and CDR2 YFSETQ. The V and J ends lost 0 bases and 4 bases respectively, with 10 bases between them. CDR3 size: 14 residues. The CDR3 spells CASSLDGSLYGYTF. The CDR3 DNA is TGCGCCAGCAGCTTGGACGGGAGTCTCTATGGCTACACCTTC.

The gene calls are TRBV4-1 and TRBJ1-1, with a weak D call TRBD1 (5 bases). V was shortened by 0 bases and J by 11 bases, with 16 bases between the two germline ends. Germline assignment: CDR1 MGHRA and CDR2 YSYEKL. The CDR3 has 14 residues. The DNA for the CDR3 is TGCGCCAGCAGCCAAGATACGGGGGAAGACGATGCTTTCTTT. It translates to CASSQDTGEDDAFF.

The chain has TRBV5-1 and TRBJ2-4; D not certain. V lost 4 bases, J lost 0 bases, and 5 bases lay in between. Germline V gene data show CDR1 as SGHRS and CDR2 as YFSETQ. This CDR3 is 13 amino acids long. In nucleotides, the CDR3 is TGCGCCAGCAGCCGTTTAGCCAAAAACATTCAGTACTTC. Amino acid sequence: CASSRLAKNIQYF.

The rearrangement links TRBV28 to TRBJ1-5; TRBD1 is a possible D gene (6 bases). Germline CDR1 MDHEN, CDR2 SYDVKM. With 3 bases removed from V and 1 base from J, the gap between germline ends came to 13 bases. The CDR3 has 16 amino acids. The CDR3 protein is CASSFGGGWSNQPQHF. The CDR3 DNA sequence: TGTGCCAGCAGTTTTGGGGGCGGATGGAGCAATCAGCCCCAGCATTTT.

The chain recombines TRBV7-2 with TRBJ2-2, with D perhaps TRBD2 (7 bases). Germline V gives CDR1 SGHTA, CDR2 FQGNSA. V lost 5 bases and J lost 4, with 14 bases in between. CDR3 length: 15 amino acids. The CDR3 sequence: CASSLLRGGTGELFF. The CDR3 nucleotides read TGTGCCAGCAGCCTGTTAAGGGGGGGCACCGGGGAGCTGTTTTTT.

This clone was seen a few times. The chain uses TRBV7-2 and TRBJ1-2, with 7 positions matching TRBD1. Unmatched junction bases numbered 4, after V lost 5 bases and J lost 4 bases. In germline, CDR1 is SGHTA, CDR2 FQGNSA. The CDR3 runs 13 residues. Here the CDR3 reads CASSPDRAYGYTF. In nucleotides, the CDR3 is TGTGCCAGCAGCCCAGACAGGGCCTATGGCTACACCTTC.

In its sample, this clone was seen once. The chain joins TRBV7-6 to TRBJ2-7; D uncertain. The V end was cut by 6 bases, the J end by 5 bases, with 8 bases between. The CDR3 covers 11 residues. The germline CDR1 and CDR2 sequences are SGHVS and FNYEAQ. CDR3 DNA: TGTGCCAGCAGTCAATCCCACGAGCAGTACTTC. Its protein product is CASSQSHEQYF.

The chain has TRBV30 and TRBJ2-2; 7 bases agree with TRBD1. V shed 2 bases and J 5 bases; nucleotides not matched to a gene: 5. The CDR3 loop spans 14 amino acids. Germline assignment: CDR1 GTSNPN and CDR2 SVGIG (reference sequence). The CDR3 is CAWSRTGGTGELFF. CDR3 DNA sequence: TGTGCCTGGAGTCGGACAGGCGGAACCGGGGAGCTGTTTTTT.

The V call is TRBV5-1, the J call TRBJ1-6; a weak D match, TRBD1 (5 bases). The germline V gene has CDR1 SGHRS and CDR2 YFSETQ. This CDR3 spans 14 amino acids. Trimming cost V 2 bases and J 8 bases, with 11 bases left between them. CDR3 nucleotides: TGCGCCAGCAGCTTCCGGGGGGATGATTCACCCCTCCACTTT. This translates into CASSFRGDDSPLHF.

This CDR3 is CASARISDEQFF. Here the CDR3 DNA reads TGTGCCAGCGCCCGTATCAGCGATGAGCAGTTCTTC. V is TRBV7-9 and J is TRBJ2-1; D is ambiguous. V dropped 8 bases and J dropped 8 bases, with 13 bases sitting between them. The CDR3 runs 12 residues. Germline assignment: CDR1 SEHNR and CDR2 FQNEAQ (reference sequence).

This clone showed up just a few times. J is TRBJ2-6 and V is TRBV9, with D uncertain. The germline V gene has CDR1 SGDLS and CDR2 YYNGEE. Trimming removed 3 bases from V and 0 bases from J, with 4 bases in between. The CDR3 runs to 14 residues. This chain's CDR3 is CASSALSGANVLTF. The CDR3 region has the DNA TGTGCCAGCAGCGCTCTCTCTGGGGCCAACGTCCTGACTTTC.

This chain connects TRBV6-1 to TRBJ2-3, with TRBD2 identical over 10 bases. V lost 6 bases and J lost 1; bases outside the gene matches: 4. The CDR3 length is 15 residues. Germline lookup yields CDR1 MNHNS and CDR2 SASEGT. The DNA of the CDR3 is TGTGCCAGCAGACGACTAGCGGGCCGCACAGATACGCAGTATTTT. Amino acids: CASRRLAGRTDTQYF.

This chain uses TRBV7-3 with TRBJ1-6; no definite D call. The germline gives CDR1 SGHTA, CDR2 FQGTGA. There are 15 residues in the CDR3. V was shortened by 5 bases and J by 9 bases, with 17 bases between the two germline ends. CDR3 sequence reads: CASSLSARRGSPLHF. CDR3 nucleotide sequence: TGTGCCAGCAGCCTCTCGGCACGGCGGGGTTCACCCCTCCACTTT.

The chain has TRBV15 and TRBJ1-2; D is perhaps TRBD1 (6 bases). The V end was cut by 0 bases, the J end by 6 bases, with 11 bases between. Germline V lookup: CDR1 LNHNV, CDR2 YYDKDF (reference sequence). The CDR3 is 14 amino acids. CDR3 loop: CATSRDSQGDGYTF. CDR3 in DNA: TGTGCCACCAGCAGAGACTCACAGGGAGATGGCTACACCTTC.

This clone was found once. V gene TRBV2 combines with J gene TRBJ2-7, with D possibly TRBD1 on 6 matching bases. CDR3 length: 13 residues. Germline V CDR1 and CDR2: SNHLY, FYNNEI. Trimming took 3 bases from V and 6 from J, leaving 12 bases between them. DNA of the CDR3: TGTGCCAGCAGTGAGCCCGGGACAACCGAGCAGTACTTC. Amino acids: CASSEPGTTEQYF.

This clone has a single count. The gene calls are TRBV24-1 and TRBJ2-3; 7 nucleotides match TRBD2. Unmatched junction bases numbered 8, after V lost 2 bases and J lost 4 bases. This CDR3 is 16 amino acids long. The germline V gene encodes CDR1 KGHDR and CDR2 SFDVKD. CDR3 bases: TGTGCCACCAGTGATTCGGGAGCGGGGAGCCCAGATACGCAGTATTTT. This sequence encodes CATSDSGAGSPDTQYF.

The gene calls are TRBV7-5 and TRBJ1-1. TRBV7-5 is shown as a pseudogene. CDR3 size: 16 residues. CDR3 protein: CARSLVARGGETEAFF. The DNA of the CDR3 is TGTGCCAGAAGCTTAGTAGCTCGAGGAGGAGAAACTGAAGCTTTCTTT.

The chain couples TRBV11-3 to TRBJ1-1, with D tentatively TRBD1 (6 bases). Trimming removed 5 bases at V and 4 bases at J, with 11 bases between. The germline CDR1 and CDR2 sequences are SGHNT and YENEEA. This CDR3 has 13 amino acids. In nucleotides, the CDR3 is TGTGCCAGCAGCAGAAGAGGGGGCACTGAAGCTTTCTTT. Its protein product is CASSRRGGTEAFF. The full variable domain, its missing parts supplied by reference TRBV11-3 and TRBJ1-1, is EAGVVQSPRYKIIEKKQPVAFWCNPISGHNTLYWYLQNLGQGPELLIRYENEEAVDDSQLPKDRFSAERLKGVDSTLKIQPAELGDSAVYLCASSRRGGTEAFFGQGTRLTVV.

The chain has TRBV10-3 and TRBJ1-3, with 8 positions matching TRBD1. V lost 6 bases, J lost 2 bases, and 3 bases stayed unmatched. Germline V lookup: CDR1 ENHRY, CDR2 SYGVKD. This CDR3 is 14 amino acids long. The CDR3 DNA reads TGTGCCATCAGACAGGGGGGTACTGGAAACACCATATATTTT. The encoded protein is CAIRQGGTGNTIYF.

The DNA of the CDR3 is TGTGCCAGCTTGAGTTCAGGGCGGGAGACCCAGTACTTC. It codes for CASLSSGRETQYF. The chain carries TRBV7-9 and TRBJ2-5; tentatively, D is TRBD1 (5 bases). Germline V gene lookup returns CDR1 SEHNR and CDR2 FQNEAQ (reference sequence). Trimming took off 8 bases at V and 5 bases at J, with 15 bases between the two ends. CDR3 length: 13 amino acids.

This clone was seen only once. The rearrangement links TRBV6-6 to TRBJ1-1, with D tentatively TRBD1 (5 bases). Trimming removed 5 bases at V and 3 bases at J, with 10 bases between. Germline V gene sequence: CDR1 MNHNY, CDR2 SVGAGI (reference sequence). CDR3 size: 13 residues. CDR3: CASSTGGYTEAFF. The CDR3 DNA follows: TGTGCCAGCAGTACGGGGGGGTACACTGAAGCTTTCTTT.

This CDR3 reads CASSLTEANTEAFF. For the CDR3, the DNA is TGTGCCAGCAGCTTGACGGAGGCGAACACTGAAGCTTTCTTT. The genes are TRBV7-6 and TRBJ1-1; D is uncertain. The V and J ends lost 3 bases and 1 base respectively, with 9 bases between them. Germline loops: CDR1 SGHVS, CDR2 FNYEAQ. This CDR3 has 14 residues.

The CDR3 spells CASSPGTSGPYNEQFF. The DNA of the CDR3 is TGTGCCAGCAGCCCAGGGACTAGCGGACCCTACAATGAGCAGTTCTTC. The V gene is TRBV11-3, the J gene TRBJ2-1; 11 nucleotides line up with TRBD2. The CDR3 spans 16 residues. V was clipped by 5 bases and J by 2 bases; unmatched bases: 5. Looked up from germline, CDR1 is SGHNT and CDR2 is YENEEA.